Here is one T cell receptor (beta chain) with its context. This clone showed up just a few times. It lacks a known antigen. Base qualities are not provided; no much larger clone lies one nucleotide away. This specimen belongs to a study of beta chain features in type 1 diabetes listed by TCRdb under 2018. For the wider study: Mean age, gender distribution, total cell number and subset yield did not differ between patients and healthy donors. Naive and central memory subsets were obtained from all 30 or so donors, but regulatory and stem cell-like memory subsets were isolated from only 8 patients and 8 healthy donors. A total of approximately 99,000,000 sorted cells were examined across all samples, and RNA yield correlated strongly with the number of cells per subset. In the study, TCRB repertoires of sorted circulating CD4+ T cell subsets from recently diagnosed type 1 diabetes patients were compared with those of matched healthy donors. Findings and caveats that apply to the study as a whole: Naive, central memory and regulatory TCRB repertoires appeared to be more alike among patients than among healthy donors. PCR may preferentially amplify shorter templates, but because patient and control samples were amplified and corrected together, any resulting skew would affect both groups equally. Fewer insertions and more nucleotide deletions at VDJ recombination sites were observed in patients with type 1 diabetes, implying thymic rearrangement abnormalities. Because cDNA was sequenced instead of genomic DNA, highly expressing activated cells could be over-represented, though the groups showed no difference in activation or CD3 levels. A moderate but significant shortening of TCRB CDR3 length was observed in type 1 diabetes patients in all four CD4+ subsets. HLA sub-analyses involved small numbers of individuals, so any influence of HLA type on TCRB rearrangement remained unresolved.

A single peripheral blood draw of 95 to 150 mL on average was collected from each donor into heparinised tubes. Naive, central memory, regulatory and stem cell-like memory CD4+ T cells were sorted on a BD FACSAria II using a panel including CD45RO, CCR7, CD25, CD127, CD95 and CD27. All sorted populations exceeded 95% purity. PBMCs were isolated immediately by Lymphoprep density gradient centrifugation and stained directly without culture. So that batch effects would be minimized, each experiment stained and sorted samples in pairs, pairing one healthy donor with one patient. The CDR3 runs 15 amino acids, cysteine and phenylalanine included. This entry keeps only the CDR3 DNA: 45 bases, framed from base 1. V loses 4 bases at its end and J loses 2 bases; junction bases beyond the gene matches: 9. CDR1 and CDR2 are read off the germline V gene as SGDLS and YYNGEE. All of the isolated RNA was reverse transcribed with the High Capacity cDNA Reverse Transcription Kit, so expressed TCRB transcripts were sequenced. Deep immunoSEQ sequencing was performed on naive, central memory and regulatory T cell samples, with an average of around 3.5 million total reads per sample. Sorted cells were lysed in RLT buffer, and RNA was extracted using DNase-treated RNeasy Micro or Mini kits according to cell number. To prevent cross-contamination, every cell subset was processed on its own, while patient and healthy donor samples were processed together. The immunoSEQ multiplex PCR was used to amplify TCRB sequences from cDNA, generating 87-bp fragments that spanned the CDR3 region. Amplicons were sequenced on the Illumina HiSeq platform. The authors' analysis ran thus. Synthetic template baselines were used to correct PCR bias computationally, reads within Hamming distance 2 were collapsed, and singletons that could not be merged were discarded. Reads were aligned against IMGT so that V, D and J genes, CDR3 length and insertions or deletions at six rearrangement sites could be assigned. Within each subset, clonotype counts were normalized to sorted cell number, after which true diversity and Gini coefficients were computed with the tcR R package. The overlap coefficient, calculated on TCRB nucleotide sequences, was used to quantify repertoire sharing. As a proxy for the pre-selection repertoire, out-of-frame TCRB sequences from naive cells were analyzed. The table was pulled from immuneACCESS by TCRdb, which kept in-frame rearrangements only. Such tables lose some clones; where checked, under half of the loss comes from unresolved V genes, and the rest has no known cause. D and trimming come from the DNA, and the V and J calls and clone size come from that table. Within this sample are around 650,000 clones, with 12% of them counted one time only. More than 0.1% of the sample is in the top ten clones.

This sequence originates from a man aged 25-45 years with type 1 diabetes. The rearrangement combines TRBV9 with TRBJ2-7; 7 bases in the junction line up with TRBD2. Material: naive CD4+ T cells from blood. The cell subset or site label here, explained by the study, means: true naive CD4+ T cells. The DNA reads TGTGCCAGCAGCCCGCGCCTAGCGGTAACCTACGAGCAGTACTTC. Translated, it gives CASSPRLAVTYEQYF.